This T cell receptor beta chain emerged from a study of sequential checkpoint blockade in melanoma. Overall study: After both sequences, patients received maintenance nivolumab. 85 to 95 pretreatment tumor DNA samples were TCRβ immunosequenced. Study-level points and caveats: Mutational load did not correlate with tumor T-cell fraction or clonality.

Indicated treatment: randomized to nivolumab then ipilimumab (arm A) or the reverse (arm B). DNA-damaging chemotherapy had not been given to any patient beforehand. TCRdb keeps only in-frame clones here, not all; method: immunoSEQ multiplex PCR. This table has 4,500 to 6,000 clones, more than 25% appearing once. With V trimmed by 7 bases and J by 4 bases, 5 bases remained unmatched. Germline V gene sequence: CDR1 MNHGY, CDR2 SAAAGT. There are 15 residues in the CDR3. This clone is medium-sized within its sample. Antigen unknown. The chain uses TRBV6-8 and TRBJ2-1, with 12 bases identical to TRBD2. The sequenced sample was tumor tissue (inferred from file names), obtained from a patient given nivolumab and ipilimumab in sequence. The receptor was derived from a human donor with melanoma. CDR3 nucleotide sequence: TGTGCCAGCATTTCGACTAGCGGGGGATACAATGAGCAGTTCTTC. Translated: CASISTSGGYNEQFF.